What follows is one T cell receptor beta chain and its context. CD8 cells classed as naive were CD45RO-negative and positively selected for CCR7, excluding terminally differentiated effector memory CD45RA+ cells. Profiling relied on immunoSEQ multiplex PCR, and the TCRdb table lists in-frame clones only, not all of them. In the table there are roughly 2.1 million clones, 90% to 95% of which are singletons. The record originates from a study of shared clonotypes between healthy human individuals. The CDR3 is made up of 15 amino acids. CDR1 SGDLS and CDR2 YYNGEE come from the germline V gene. The junction had 4 bases not matched to a gene; V was cut back by 0 bases and J by 3 bases.

Sequencing input: naive CD8+ T cells from PBMCs. The TCR comes from a man aged 18 to 30 in good health. Some clones in this sample may be carry-over from other donors' samples. The chain uses TRBV9 and TRBJ2-7; 9 bases align to TRBD1. The DNA for the CDR3 is TGTGCCAGCAGCGTAGCGTTGGACAGGGGCTACGAGCAGTACTTC. Protein: CASSVALDRGYEQYF. Combining the CDR3 with reference TRBV9 and TRBJ2-7 gives the whole variable domain DSGVTQTPKHLITATGQRVTLRCSPRSGDLSVYWYQQSLDQGLQFLIQYYNGEERAKGNILERFSAQQFPDLHSELNLSSLELGDSALYFCASSVALDRGYEQYFGPGTRLTVT.